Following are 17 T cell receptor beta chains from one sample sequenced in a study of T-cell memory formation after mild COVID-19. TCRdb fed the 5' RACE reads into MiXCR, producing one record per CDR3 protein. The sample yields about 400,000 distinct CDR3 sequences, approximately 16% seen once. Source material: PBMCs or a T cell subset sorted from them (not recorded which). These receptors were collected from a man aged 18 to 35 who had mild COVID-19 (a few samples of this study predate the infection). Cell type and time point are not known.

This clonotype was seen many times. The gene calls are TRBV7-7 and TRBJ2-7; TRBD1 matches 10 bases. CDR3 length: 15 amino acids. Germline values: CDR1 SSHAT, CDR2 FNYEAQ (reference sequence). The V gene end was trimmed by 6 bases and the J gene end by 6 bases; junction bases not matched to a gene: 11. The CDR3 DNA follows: TGTGCCAGCAGTCAGACAGGGGGCGCGACCAGCGAGCAGTACTTC. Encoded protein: CASSQTGGATSEQYF.

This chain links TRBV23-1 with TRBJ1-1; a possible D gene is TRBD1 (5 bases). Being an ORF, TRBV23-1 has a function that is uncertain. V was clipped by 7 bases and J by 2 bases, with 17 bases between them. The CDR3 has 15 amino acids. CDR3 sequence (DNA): TGCGCCAGCACCATCCGGGACTCTGATAACACTGAAGCTTTCTTT. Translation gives CASTIRDSDNTEAFF.

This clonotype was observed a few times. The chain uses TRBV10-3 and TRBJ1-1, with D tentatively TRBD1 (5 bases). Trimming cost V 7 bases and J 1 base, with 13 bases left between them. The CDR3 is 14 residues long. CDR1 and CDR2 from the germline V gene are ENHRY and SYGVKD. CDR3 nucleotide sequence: TGTGCCATCACCTTAAGTGGACAGAACACTGAAGCTTTCTTT. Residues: CAITLSGQNTEAFF.

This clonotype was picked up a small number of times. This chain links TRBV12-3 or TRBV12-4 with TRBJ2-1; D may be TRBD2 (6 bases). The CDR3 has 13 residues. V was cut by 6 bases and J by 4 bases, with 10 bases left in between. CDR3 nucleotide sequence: TGTGCCAGCAGCCGTCGGGGGTACAATGAGCAGTTCTTC. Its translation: CASSRRGYNEQFF.

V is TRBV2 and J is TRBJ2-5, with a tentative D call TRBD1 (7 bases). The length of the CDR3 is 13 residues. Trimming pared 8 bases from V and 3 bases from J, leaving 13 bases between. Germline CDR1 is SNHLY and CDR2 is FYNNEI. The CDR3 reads CASGQGGKETQYF. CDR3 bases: TGTGCCAGCGGGCAGGGGGGCAAAGAGACCCAGTACTTC.

The CDR3, as DNA: TGCAGTGTAGGGGGGGGTGGCCGTCGGGAGCTGTTTTTT. It encodes CSVGGGGRRELFF. V gene TRBV20-1 combines with J gene TRBJ2-2, with a possible D match to TRBD2 (7 bases). V dropped 7 bases and J dropped 9 bases, with 18 bases sitting between them. The CDR3 runs 13 residues. The germline V gene has CDR1 DFQATT and CDR2 SNEGSKA (reference sequence).

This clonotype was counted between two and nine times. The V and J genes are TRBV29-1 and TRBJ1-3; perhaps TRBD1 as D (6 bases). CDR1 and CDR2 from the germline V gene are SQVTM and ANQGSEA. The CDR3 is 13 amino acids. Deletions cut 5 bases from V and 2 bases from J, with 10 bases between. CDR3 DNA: TGCAGCGTTCCTCAGGGGCCTGGAAACACCATATATTTT. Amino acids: CSVPQGPGNTIYF.

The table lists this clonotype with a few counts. CDR3 DNA: TGTGCCAGCAGCCACGGACAGAGGAACACTGAAGCTTTCTTT. Translating gives CASSHGQRNTEAFF. The chain employs TRBV7-9 and TRBJ1-1, with D possibly being TRBD1 (6 bases). CDR3 length: 14 amino acids. V lost 5 bases, J lost 1 base, and 11 bases lay in between. Per the germline V gene, CDR1 is SEHNR and CDR2 is FQNEAQ (reference sequence). Using reference TRBV7-9 and TRBJ1-1 for the parts outside the CDR3, the full variable domain is DTGVSQNPRHKITKRGQNVTFRCDPISEHNRLYWYRQTLGQGPEFLTYFQNEAQLEKSRLLSDRFSAERPKGSFSTLEIQRTEQGDSAMYLCASSHGQRNTEAFFGQGTRLTVV.

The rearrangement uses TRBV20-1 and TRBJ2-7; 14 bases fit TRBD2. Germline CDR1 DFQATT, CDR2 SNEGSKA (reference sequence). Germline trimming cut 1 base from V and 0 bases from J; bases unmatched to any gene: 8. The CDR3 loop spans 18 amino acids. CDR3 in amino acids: CSARGLAGGRRISYEQYV. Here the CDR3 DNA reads TGCAGTGCTAGAGGACTAGCGGGGGGGCGTCGCATCTCCTACGAGCAGTACGTC.

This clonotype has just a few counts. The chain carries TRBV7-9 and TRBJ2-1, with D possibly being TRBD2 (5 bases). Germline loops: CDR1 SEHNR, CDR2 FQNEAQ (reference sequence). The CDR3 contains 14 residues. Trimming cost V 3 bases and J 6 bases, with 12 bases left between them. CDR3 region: CASSLNLASNEQFF. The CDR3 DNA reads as TGTGCCAGCAGCTTGAATTTAGCGAGCAATGAGCAGTTCTTC.

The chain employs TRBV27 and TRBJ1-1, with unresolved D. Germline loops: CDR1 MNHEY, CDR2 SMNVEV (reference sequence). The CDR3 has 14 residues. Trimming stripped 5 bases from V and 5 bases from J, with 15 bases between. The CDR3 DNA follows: TGTGCCAGCAGTCCGTACTCTGGAGGGACTGAAGCTTTCTTT. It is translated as CASSPYSGGTEAFF.

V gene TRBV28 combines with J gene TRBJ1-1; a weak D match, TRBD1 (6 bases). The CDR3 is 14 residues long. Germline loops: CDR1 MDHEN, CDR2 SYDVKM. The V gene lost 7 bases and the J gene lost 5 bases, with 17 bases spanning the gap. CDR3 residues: CASIYLGGRTEAFF. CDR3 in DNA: TGTGCCAGCATATATCTGGGGGGGCGGACTGAAGCTTTCTTT. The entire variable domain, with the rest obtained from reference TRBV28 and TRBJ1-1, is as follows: DVKVTQSSRYLVKRTGEKVFLECVQDMDHENMFWYRQDPGLGLRLIYFSYDVKMKEKGDIPEGYSVSREKKERFSLILESASTNQTSMYLCASIYLGGRTEAFFGQGTRLTVV.

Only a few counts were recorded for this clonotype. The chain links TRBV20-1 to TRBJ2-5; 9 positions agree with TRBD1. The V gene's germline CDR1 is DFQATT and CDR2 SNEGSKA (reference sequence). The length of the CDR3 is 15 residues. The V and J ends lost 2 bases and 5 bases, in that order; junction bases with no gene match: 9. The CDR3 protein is CSARNPGQGAETQYF. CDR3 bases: TGCAGTGCTAGAAACCCGGGACAGGGCGCTGAGACCCAGTACTTC.

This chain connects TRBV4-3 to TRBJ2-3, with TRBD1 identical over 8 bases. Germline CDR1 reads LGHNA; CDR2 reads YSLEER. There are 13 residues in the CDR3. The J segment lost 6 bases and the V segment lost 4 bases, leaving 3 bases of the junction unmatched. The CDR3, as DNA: TGCGCCAGCAGCCCAGGGGGCGTGGATACGCAGTATTTT. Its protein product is CASSPGGVDTQYF.

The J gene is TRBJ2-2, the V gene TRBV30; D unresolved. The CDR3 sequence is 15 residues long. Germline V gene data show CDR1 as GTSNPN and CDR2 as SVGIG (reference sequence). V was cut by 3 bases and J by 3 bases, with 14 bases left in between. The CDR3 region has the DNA TGTGCCTGGAGACCTACCGCCGCAGACACCGGGGAGCTGTTTTTT. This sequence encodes CAWRPTAADTGELFF.

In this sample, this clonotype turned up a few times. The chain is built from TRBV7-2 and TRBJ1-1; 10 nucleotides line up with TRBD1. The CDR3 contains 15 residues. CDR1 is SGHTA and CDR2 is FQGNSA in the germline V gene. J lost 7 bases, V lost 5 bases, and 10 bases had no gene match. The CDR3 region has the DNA TGTGCCAGCAGCCTTCGGGACAGGGGTATGCTTGAAGCTTTCTTT. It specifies CASSLRDRGMLEAFF. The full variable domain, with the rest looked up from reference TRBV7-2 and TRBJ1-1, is GAGVSQSPSNKVTEKGKDVELRCDPISGHTALYWYRQSLGQGLEFLIYFQGNSAPDKSGLPSDRFSAERTGGSVSTLTIQRTQQEDSAVYLCASSLRDRGMLEAFFGQGTRLTVV.

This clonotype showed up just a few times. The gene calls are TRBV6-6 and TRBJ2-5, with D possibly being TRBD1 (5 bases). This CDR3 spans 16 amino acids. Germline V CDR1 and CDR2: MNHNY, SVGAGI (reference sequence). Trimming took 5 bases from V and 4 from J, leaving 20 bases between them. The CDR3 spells CASSTLPGQGTETQYF. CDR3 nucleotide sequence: TGTGCCAGCAGTACTCTTCCTGGCCAGGGCACAGAGACCCAGTACTTC.